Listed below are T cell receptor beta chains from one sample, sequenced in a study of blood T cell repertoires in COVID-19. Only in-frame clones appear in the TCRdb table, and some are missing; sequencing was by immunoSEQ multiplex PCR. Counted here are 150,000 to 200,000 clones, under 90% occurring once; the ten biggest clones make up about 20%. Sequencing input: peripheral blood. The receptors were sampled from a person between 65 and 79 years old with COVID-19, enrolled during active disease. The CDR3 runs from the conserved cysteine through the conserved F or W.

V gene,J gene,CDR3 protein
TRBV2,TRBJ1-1,CASSPTPRGNTEAFF
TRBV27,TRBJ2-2,CASSFSVGELFF
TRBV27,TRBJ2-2,CASSLLGGATNTGELFF
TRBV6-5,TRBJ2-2,CASRPPGGQGGELFF
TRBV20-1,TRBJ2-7,CSASMRGAIYEQYF
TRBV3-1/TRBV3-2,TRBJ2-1,CASSLEYNEQFF
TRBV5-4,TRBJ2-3,CASSLDRRWTEGTDTQYF
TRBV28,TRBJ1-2,CASRQERQGWYGYTF
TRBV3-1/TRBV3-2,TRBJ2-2,CASAAGVVDTGELFF
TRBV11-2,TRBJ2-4,CASNPTPTGIAKNIQYF
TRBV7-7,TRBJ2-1,CASSLTSGSNEQFF
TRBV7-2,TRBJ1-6,CASSSPAGDNLYNSPLHF
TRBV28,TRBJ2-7,CASSSTGKSSYEQYF
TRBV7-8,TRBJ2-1,CASSPEPSSNEQFF
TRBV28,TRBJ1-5,CASSATLGDQPQHF
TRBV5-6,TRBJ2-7,CASSLVTSDSSYEQYF
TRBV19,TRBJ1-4,CASRNGLGEKLFF
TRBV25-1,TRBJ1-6,CASSETGGRLNSPLHF
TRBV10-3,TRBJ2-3,CAISESVLAGGDTQYF
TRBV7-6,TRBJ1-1,CASSQAAGGHTEAFF